The 18 T cell receptor beta chains below were found in one sample sequenced in a study of beta chain features in type 1 diabetes. General observations from the study: Shortening that was moderate but significant affected the TCRB CDR3s of Type 1 diabetes patients in all four CD4+ subsets.

The investigators reverse transcribed all of the isolated RNA, so they sequenced expressed TCRB transcripts. Method: immunoSEQ multiplex PCR; TCRdb's copy keeps in-frame clones and lacks some. The table lists about 260,000 clones, around 25% of them singletons. No antigen has been assigned to these receptors. The sequenced sample was naive CD4+ T cells from blood. The receptors stem from a woman aged 25 to 39 with type 1 diabetes.

The CDR3 region is CASSPPPGAYEQYF. The CDR3 DNA is TGTGCCAGCTCACCACCGCCGGGGGCCTACGAGCAGTACTTC. The chain links TRBV18 to TRBJ2-7, with a possible D match to TRBD2 (6 bases). Germline V CDR1 and CDR2: KGHSH, LQKENI. V was cut by 0 bases and J by 2 bases, with 8 bases left in between. CDR3 length: 14 residues.

This clone was seen more than once but under ten times. This chain uses TRBV29-1 with TRBJ1-1, with TRBD1 matching 10 bases. The CDR3 is 12 residues long. Germline V gives CDR1 SQVTM, CDR2 ANQGSEA. J lost 6 bases, V lost 4 bases, and 2 bases had no gene match. CDR3 nucleotides: TGCAGCGTTGGGACAGGGGGACCTGAAGCTTTCTTT. Amino acids: CSVGTGGPEAFF.

This clone appeared a few times. This chain connects TRBV7-9 to TRBJ2-5; the match to TRBD2 covers 9 bases. Germline loops: CDR1 SEHNR, CDR2 FQNEAQ (reference sequence). J was trimmed by 1 base and V by 1 base; bases with no gene match: 7. The CDR3 loop spans 17 amino acids. CDR3 in DNA: TGTGCCAGCAGCTTAGGTGCTAGCGGGATACTCCAAGAGACCCAGTACTTC. Its translation: CASSLGASGILQETQYF.

This clone was picked up a small number of times. The chain combines TRBV7-3 with TRBJ2-7, with unresolved D. Trimming left V 0 bases short and J 0 bases short, with 12 bases between. The CDR3 has 16 residues. Germline loops: CDR1 SGHTA, CDR2 FQGTGA. The CDR3 bases are TGTGCCAGCAGCTTAACTGTAACAACCTCCTCCTACGAGCAGTACTTC. Translated, it gives CASSLTVTTSSYEQYF. Filled out from reference TRBV7-3 and TRBJ2-7, the complete variable domain reads GAGVSQTPSNKVTEKGKYVELRCDPISGHTALYWYRQSLGQGPEFLIYFQGTGAADDSGLPNDRFFAVRPEGSVSTLKIQRTERGDSAVYLCASSLTVTTSSYEQYFGPGTRLTVT.

There are a few counts of this clone. This chain joins TRBV5-4 and TRBJ1-2; D unresolved. From germline, CDR1 is SGHNT and CDR2 YYREEE (reference sequence). V lost 4 bases and J 4 bases, leaving 14 bases between the germline ends. The CDR3 has 14 residues. This CDR3 is CASSRRARIYGYTF. In DNA, the CDR3 is TGTGCCAGCAGCCGCCGAGCCAGGATCTATGGCTACACCTTC.

The chain couples TRBV5-1 to TRBJ1-1; D is uncertain. The CDR3 has 12 residues. Trimming stripped 0 bases from V and 4 bases from J, with 4 bases between. Germline CDR1 and CDR2: SGHRS and YFSETQ. The CDR3: CASSLDTTEAFF. The CDR3 nucleotides are TGCGCCAGCAGCTTGGACACCACTGAAGCTTTCTTT.

This clone was detected a few times. The V call is TRBV30, the J call TRBJ1-1, with 7 positions matching TRBD1. This CDR3 contains 14 residues. Germline loops: CDR1 GTSNPN, CDR2 SVGIG (reference sequence). V gave up 0 bases and J gave up 9 bases; unmatched junction bases: 10. This CDR3 is CAWSVGQAEEQAFF. The DNA of the CDR3 is TGTGCCTGGAGTGTCGGACAGGCTGAGGAGCAAGCTTTCTTT. Complete variable domain (other parts from reference TRBV30 and TRBJ1-1): SQTIHQWPATLVQPVGSPLSLECTVEGTSNPNLYWYRQAAGRGLQLLFYSVGIGQISSEVPQNLSASRPQDRQFILSSKKLLLSDSGFYLCAWSVGQAEEQAFFGQGTRLTVV.

The table lists this clone with a few counts. This sequence joins TRBV5-5 and TRBJ2-1, with 7 nucleotides matching TRBD1. Germline CDR1 SGHKS, CDR2 YYEKEE (reference sequence). This CDR3 has 14 amino acids. V trimming: 6 bases; J trimming: 10 bases; junction bases outside the gene matches: 13. In DNA, the CDR3 is TGTGCCAGCACCTCTTGGCAGGGGGAAAGGGAGCAGTTCTTC. Translated, it gives CASTSWQGEREQFF.

This clone has a handful of counts. The chain couples TRBV18 to TRBJ1-5; D remains unclear. The length of the CDR3 is 14 residues. Germline V gene lookup returns CDR1 KGHSH and CDR2 LQKENI. V gave up 5 bases and J gave up 0 bases, with 8 bases separating them. CDR3 bases: TGTGCCAGCTCAACGCAGTTTAGCAATCAGCCCCAGCATTTT. Protein: CASSTQFSNQPQHF.

The chain has TRBV5-4 and TRBJ2-3, with 9 bases identical to TRBD2. Germline V gives CDR1 SGHNT, CDR2 YYREEE (reference sequence). Trimming removed 6 bases from V and 9 bases from J; junction bases left unmatched: 14. The CDR3 spans 15 residues. CDR3 nucleotides: TGTGCCAGCAAACAGCGGGAGGATGGCGGGTACACGCAGTATTTT. Its translation is CASKQREDGGYTQYF.

The chain employs TRBV28 and TRBJ2-3; TRBD1 matches 10 bases. With 5 bases clipped from V and 3 bases from J, the junction kept 8 bases outside the gene matches. The V gene's germline CDR1 is MDHEN and CDR2 SYDVKM. The CDR3 loop spans 16 amino acids. Here the CDR3 reads CASSPTGTGVTDTQYF. As DNA, the CDR3 is TGTGCCAGCAGTCCCACCGGGACAGGGGTTACAGATACGCAGTATTTT. Complete variable domain (other parts from reference TRBV28 and TRBJ2-3): DVKVTQSSRYLVKRTGEKVFLECVQDMDHENMFWYRQDPGLGLRLIYFSYDVKMKEKGDIPEGYSVSREKKERFSLILESASTNQTSMYLCASSPTGTGVTDTQYFGPGTRLTVL.

The V and J genes are TRBV4-1 and TRBJ1-1, with unresolved D. Germline V lookup: CDR1 MGHRA, CDR2 YSYEKL. V was cut by 2 bases and J by 2 bases, with 12 bases left in between. This CDR3 comprises 15 residues. Written as DNA, the CDR3 is TGCGCCAGCAGCCAACCCGGACGGACTAACACTGAAGCTTTCTTT. It encodes CASSQPGRTNTEAFF.

The chain has TRBV6-6 and TRBJ2-3; tentatively, D is TRBD2 (5 bases). V was shortened by 1 base and J by 2 bases, with 7 bases between the two germline ends. Germline V CDR1 and CDR2: MNHNY, SVGAGI (reference sequence). This CDR3 region has 14 residues. CDR3 coding DNA: TGTGCCAGCAGTTACTACGGGGACACAGATACGCAGTATTTT. As protein: CASSYYGDTDTQYF.

The V call is TRBV7-9, the J call TRBJ2-6; D is undetermined. Trimming removed 5 bases from V and 12 bases from J, with 14 bases in between. Germline lookup yields CDR1 SEHNR and CDR2 FQNEAQ (reference sequence). The CDR3 covers 13 residues. The CDR3 loop reads CASSTTRPGVLTF. The CDR3 DNA follows: TGTGCCAGCAGCACAACAAGGCCGGGCGTCCTGACTTTC. The full variable domain, with the rest looked up from reference TRBV7-9 and TRBJ2-6, is DTGVSQNPRHKITKRGQNVTFRCDPISEHNRLYWYRQTLGQGPEFLTYFQNEAQLEKSRLLSDRFSAERPKGSFSTLEIQRTEQGDSAMYLCASSTTRPGVLTFGAGSRLTVL.

The CDR3 sequence: CASSEGQGGNTIYF. For the CDR3, the DNA is TGTGCCAGCAGTGAGGGACAGGGGGGAAACACCATATATTTT. This chain joins TRBV25-1 and TRBJ1-3, with TRBD1 identical over 10 bases. CDR3 length: 14 amino acids. Germline CDR1 MGHDK, CDR2 SYGVNS. Trimming at V came to 3 bases and at J to 4 bases, leaving 0 bases not matched to a gene.

This chain connects TRBV29-1 to TRBJ2-2; 7 bases are a match to TRBD1. The CDR3 is 16 amino acids. Germline CDR1 reads SQVTM; CDR2 reads ANQGSEA. J lost 4 bases, V lost 1 base, and 9 bases had no gene match. CDR3 protein: CSVEGWNRGPTGELFF. CDR3 sequence (DNA): TGCAGCGTTGAAGGTTGGAACAGGGGCCCCACCGGGGAGCTGTTTTTT.

The chain carries TRBV25-1 and TRBJ2-2; D possibly corresponds to TRBD1 (6 bases). V lost 1 base, J lost 3 bases, and 12 bases lay in between. The germline CDR1 and CDR2 sequences are MGHDK and SYGVNS. The CDR3 is 16 residues long. CDR3 sequence: CASSELGAMDTGELFF. Written as DNA, the CDR3 is TGTGCCAGCAGTGAATTGGGGGCGATGGACACCGGGGAGCTGTTTTTT.

In this sample, this clone turned up a few times. The genes are TRBV25-1 and TRBJ2-1; TRBD2 might be the D (6 bases). The CDR3 totals 15 residues. Between the trimmed V and J ends, which lost 5 bases and 0 bases, there was a span of 11 bases. Germline V gives CDR1 MGHDK, CDR2 SYGVNS. CDR3 amino acids: CASSPSASSYNEQFF. Written as DNA, the CDR3 is TGTGCCAGCAGTCCTAGCGCGAGCTCCTACAATGAGCAGTTCTTC.